Below are 5 T cell receptor beta chains sequenced from a single sample in a study of blood T cell repertoires in COVID-19. The repertoire was sequenced with immunoSEQ multiplex PCR; TCRdb's copy has only in-frame clones and lacks some. The sample contains 270,000 or so clones, 84% of which appear only once. Material: peripheral blood. These receptor sequences come from a human donor in a cohort sampled during active COVID-19.

The chain links TRBV5-1 to TRBJ1-4, with 11 positions matching TRBD1. There are 17 residues in the CDR3. Unmatched junction bases numbered 10, after V lost 2 bases and J lost 7 bases. CDR1 is SGHRS, CDR2 YFSETQ, per germline. CDR3 nucleotides: TGCGCCAGCAGCTTTGGGCCAATGGGGACAGGGGGTGAAAAACTGTTTTTT. Translation: CASSFGPMGTGGEKLFF.

This chain links TRBV5-4 with TRBJ1-1; the match to TRBD1 covers 7 bases. V gave up 9 bases and J gave up 11 bases; unmatched junction bases: 19. The CDR3 length is 14 residues. Looked up from germline, CDR1 is SGHNT and CDR2 is YYREEE (reference sequence). The CDR3 loop is CATQGGLGRMDAFF. CDR3 bases: TGTGCCACCCAGGGGGGATTGGGGCGCATGGATGCTTTCTTT.

The rearrangement links TRBV6-5 to TRBJ2-7; 8 bases match TRBD1. This CDR3 comprises 14 residues. With V trimmed by 6 bases and J by 2 bases, 6 bases remained unmatched. Germline-derived CDR1 and CDR2 are MNHEY and SVGAGI. CDR3 loop: CASRAGTGTYEQYF. In DNA, the CDR3 is TGTGCCAGCAGAGCCGGGACAGGTACCTACGAGCAGTACTTC.

The chain links TRBV21-1 to TRBJ2-3; the table's D gene call, TRBD2, was not cross checked with the DNA. TRBV21-1 is shown as a pseudogene. This CDR3 contains 13 residues. CDR3 loop: CASSKERTDTQYF. The CDR3 nucleotides are TGTGCCAGCAGCAAAGAACGGACAGATACGCAGTATTTT.

This chain connects TRBV7-9 to TRBJ1-5; 7 nucleotides agree with TRBD1. This CDR3 region has 15 residues. From germline, CDR1 is SEHNR and CDR2 FQNEAQ (reference sequence). J was trimmed by 2 bases and V by 1 base; bases with no gene match: 2. The CDR3 nucleotides read TGTGCCAGCAGCTTAGTCGGACAGGGCAATCAGCCCCAGCATTTT. Translated: CASSLVGQGNQPQHF.